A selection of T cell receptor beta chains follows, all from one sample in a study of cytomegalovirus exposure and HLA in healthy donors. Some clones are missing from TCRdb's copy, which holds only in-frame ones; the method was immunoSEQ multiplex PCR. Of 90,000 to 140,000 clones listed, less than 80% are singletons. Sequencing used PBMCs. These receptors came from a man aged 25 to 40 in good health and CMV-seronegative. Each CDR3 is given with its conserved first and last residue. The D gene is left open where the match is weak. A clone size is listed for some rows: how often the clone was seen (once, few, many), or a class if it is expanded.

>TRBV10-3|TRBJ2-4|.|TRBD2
CAISDSGGLTKNIQYF
TGTGCCATCAGTGATAGCGGGGGGTTGACCAAAAACATTCAGTACTTC
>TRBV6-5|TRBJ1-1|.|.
CASRAGGNTEAFF
TGTGCCAGCAGGGCCGGGGGGAACACTGAAGCTTTCTTT
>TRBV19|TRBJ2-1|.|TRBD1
CASSIASGTAYNEQFF
TGTGCCAGTAGTATAGCCTCCGGGACAGCCTACAATGAGCAGTTCTTC
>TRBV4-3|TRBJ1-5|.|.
CASSQDRSGSNQPQHF
TGCGCCAGCAGCCAAGATCGGTCTGGTAGCAATCAGCCCCAGCATTTT
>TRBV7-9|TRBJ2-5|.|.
CASSRPDSPETQYF
TGTGCCAGCAGCCGCCCGGACAGTCCGGAGACCCAGTACTTC
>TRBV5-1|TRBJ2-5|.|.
CASSSTTSYETQYF
TGCGCCAGCAGCTCGACGACTAGTTATGAGACCCAGTACTTC
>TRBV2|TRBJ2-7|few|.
CASSELVRVYEQYF
TGTGCCAGCAGTGAATTAGTGCGAGTCTACGAGCAGTACTTC
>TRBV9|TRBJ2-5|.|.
CASSAGDSQETQYF
TGTGCCAGCAGCGCGGGGGACAGTCAAGAGACCCAGTACTTC
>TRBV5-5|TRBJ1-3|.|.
CASSFRGVTSGNTIYF
TGTGCCAGCAGCTTCCGGGGGGTTACCTCTGGAAACACCATATATTTT
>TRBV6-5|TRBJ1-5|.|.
CASSYARANQPQHF
TGTGCCAGCAGTTACGCCAGGGCTAATCAGCCCCAGCATTTT
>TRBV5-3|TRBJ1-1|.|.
CARSFTGSTEAFF
TGTGCCAGAAGCTTCACCGGGTCCACTGAAGCTTTCTTT
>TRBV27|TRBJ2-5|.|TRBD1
CASSSNRDRQETQYF
TGTGCCAGCAGTAGCAACCGGGACAGACAAGAGACCCAGTACTTC
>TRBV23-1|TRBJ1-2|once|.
CASSQLRTDGYTF
TGCGCCAGCAGTCAATTAAGGACAGATGGCTACACCTTC
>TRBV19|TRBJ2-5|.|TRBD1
CASSIGTGLKTQYF
TGTGCCAGTAGTATAGGGACAGGGCTTAAGACCCAGTACTTC
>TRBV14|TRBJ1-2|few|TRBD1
CASSHTGGADGYTF
TGTGCCAGCAGCCACACAGGGGGCGCCGATGGCTACACCTTC
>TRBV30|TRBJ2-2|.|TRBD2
CAWSIKTSGRVRELFF
TGTGCCTGGAGTATCAAGACTAGCGGGAGAGTTAGGGAGCTGTTTTTT
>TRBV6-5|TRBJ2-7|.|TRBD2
CASSSLAGGQYEQYF
TGTGCCAGCAGTTCTTTAGCGGGGGGTCAGTACGAGCAGTACTTC